These 13 T cell receptor beta chains share one sample of origin, sequenced in a study of blood T cell repertoires in COVID-19. Repertoires were generated with immunoSEQ multiplex PCR, while TCRdb's copy carries only in-frame clones and drops some. The sample holds roughly 260,000 clones; about 90% are singletons and the top ten take just under 6.5%. Sequencing was performed on PBMCs or T cells enriched from blood (not recorded which). These receptors were obtained from a woman aged 25-40 years with acute COVID-19.

The rearrangement links TRBV5-6 to TRBJ2-1, with D maybe TRBD1 (6 bases). Germline V gene lookup returns CDR1 SGHDT and CDR2 YYEEEE. The ends were cut back, 4 bases at V and 9 bases at J, with 20 bases in the middle. The CDR3 is 15 residues long. The CDR3 DNA is TGTGCCAGCAGCCGCCCGTTGGGGGCGGAAGGTGAGCAGTTCTTC. Translation: CASSRPLGAEGEQFF.

This chain links TRBV5-1 with TRBJ2-3, with TRBD2 matching 8 bases. There are 14 residues in the CDR3. Germline trimming cut 7 bases from V and 8 bases from J; bases unmatched to any gene: 12. The germline CDR1 and CDR2 sequences are SGHRS and YFSETQ. The chain's CDR3 is CASQKRETGGTQYF. DNA of the CDR3: TGCGCCAGCCAGAAGCGGGAGACGGGAGGTACGCAGTATTTT. Full variable domain (rest looked up from reference TRBV5-1 and TRBJ2-3): KAGVTQTPRYLIKTRGQQVTLSCSPISGHRSVSWYQQTPGQGLQFLFEYFSETQRNKGNFPGRFSGRQFSNSRSEMNVSTLELGDSALYLCASQKRETGGTQYFGPGTRLTVL.

The CDR3 sequence: CASSNPGTDYEQYF. The CDR3 nucleotides read TGCGCCAGCAGCAACCCCGGGACAGACTACGAGCAGTACTTC. The V and J genes are TRBV5-1 and TRBJ2-7, with TRBD1 matching over 7 bases. The CDR3 consists of 14 residues. Trimming removed 4 bases from V and 3 bases from J; junction bases left unmatched: 7. Germline V gene sequence: CDR1 SGHRS, CDR2 YFSETQ.

The chain employs TRBV5-1 and TRBJ1-4; no firm D call. CDR3 size: 15 residues. V was pared by 0 bases and J by 8 bases, with 14 bases between. Germline V CDR1 and CDR2: SGHRS, YFSETQ. For the CDR3, the DNA is TGCGCCAGCAGCTTGGTTGGAGCCTTTGGAGAAAAACTGTTTTTT. It codes for CASSLVGAFGEKLFF.

The gene calls are TRBV9 and TRBJ1-1; 12 bases agree with TRBD1. The CDR3 sequence is 17 residues long. J was trimmed by 5 bases and V by 3 bases; bases with no gene match: 11. Looked up from germline, CDR1 is SGDLS and CDR2 is YYNGEE. This CDR3 is CASSDAPGTGGLTEAFF. DNA of the CDR3: TGTGCCAGCAGCGATGCTCCCGGGACAGGGGGCTTAACTGAAGCTTTCTTT.

The J gene is TRBJ1-2, the V gene TRBV12-3 or TRBV12-4; D call uncertain. V lost 2 bases and J lost 4, with 8 bases in between. The CDR3 has 13 residues. The CDR3 loop reads CASSLMAAYGYTF. Here the CDR3 DNA reads TGTGCCAGCAGTTTAATGGCGGCCTATGGCTACACCTTC.

The J gene is TRBJ2-1, the V gene TRBV5-1; TRBD2 might be the D (7 bases). Trimming cost V 4 bases and J 3 bases, with 20 bases left between them. Germline V gene sequence: CDR1 SGHRS, CDR2 YFSETQ. This CDR3 spans 17 amino acids. This chain's CDR3 is CASSLGLSGGLYNEQFF. Written as DNA, the CDR3 is TGCGCCAGCAGCCTTGGATTATCGGGGGGCCTCTACAATGAGCAGTTCTTC.

The J gene is TRBJ1-2, the V gene TRBV2; D is possibly TRBD1 (6 bases). The CDR3 totals 14 residues. Trimming took off 6 bases at V and 4 bases at J, with 15 bases between the two ends. CDR1 and CDR2 (germline): SNHLY, FYNNEI. This CDR3 reads CASRDSLGGYGYTF. The CDR3 DNA is TGTGCCAGCAGGGACTCCCTAGGGGGCTATGGCTACACCTTC.

This rearrangement joins TRBV10-1 to TRBJ2-2, with TRBD1 identical over 7 bases. Germline V CDR1 and CDR2: WNHNN, SYGVQD (reference sequence). The CDR3 spans 14 residues. The junction had 0 bases not matched to a gene; V was cut back by 4 bases and J by 1 base. In DNA form, the CDR3 reads TGCGCCAGCAGTGGGACAGGGAACACCGGGGAGCTGTTTTTT. This sequence encodes CASSGTGNTGELFF.

The chain employs TRBV5-4 and TRBJ2-5, with TRBD1 as a possible D gene (6 bases). The germline V gene has CDR1 SGHNT and CDR2 YYREEE (reference sequence). The CDR3 runs 14 residues. V shed 2 bases and J shed 1 base, with 9 bases lying between them. CDR3 amino acids: CASSFARGQETQYF. Here the CDR3 DNA reads TGTGCCAGCAGCTTCGCCAGGGGCCAAGAGACCCAGTACTTC. Full variable domain (outside the CDR3, taken from reference TRBV5-4 and TRBJ2-5): ETGVTQSPTHLIKTRGQQVTLRCSSQSGHNTVSWYQQALGQGPQFIFQYYREEENGRGNFPPRFSGLQFPNYSSELNVNALELDDSALYLCASSFARGQETQYFGPGTRLLVL.

V is TRBV19 and J is TRBJ1-2; 10 bases match TRBD1. Germline V gives CDR1 LNHDA, CDR2 SQIVND (reference sequence). The CDR3 covers 14 residues. The ends lost 5 bases at V and 4 bases at J; junction bases unmatched: 4. CDR3 residues: CASSETGGSYGYTF. The CDR3 bases are TGTGCCAGTAGTGAGACAGGGGGCTCCTATGGCTACACCTTC.

There are a few counts of this clone. The CDR3 DNA sequence: TGTGCCAGCAGCTTAGGGGCCGTTTTTGATGAGCAGTTCTTC. This codes for CASSLGAVFDEQFF. This chain uses TRBV7-6 with TRBJ2-1; D gene uncertain. The CDR3 loop spans 14 amino acids. Deletions cut 1 base from V and 8 bases from J, with 12 bases between. CDR1 SGHVS and CDR2 FNYEAQ come from the germline V gene.

V and J are TRBV29-1 and TRBJ1-3, with D possibly matching TRBD1 (6 bases). CDR1 SQVTM and CDR2 ANQGSEA come from the germline V gene. The CDR3 is 14 residues long. V was shortened by 1 base and J by 3 bases, with 10 bases between the two germline ends. CDR3 bases: TGCAGCGTTGAAGGTGGACAGATTGGAAACACCATATATTTT. It encodes CSVEGGQIGNTIYF.